This T cell receptor beta chain was recovered during a study of cytomegalovirus exposure and HLA in healthy donors. Study-wide results and caveats: Some V segments could not be told apart, so they were left out, TRBV6-2 and TRBV6-3 among them. A classifier reportedly called cytomegalovirus status with high sensitivity and specificity. Reportedly, a later analysis found an Asian-associated ancestry cluster had fewer N-insertions than the roughly 700-donor mean.

Points on this clone: Its target is unknown.

V lost 1 base to trimming and J lost 3 bases; unmatched junction nucleotides: 9. CDR1 is MGHRA and CDR2 is YSYEKL in the germline V gene. The length of the CDR3 is 17 residues. Primers: 60 Vbeta forward and 13 Jbeta reverse. Libraries were prepared by immunoSEQ multiplex PCR; TCRdb keeps only in-frame clonotypes and omits some of them. Among some 140,000 clones, under 85% were seen once, and the ten largest hold less than 4%. Material: PBMCs. The rearrangement joins TRBV4-1 to TRBJ1-5, with 7 bases matching TRBD1. This receptor was identified in a man aged 25 to 45 in good health and CMV-seronegative. This chain's CDR3 is CASSQGSAGTANQPQHF. CDR3 bases: TGCGCCAGCAGCCAAGGGAGTGCCGGGACAGCCAATCAGCCCCAGCATTTT.